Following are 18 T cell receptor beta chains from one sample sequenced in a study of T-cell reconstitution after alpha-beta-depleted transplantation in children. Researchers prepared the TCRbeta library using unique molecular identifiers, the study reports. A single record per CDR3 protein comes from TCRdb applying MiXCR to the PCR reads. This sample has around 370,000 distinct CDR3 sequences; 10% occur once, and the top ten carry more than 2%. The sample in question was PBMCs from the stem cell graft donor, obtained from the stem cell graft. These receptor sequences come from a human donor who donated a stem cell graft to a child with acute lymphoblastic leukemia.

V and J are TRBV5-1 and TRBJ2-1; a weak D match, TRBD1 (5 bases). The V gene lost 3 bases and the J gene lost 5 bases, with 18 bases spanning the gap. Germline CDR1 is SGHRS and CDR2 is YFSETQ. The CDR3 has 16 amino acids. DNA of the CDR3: TGCGCCAGCAGCTACCTGGCAGGGCTCGAGAACAATGAGCAGTTCTTC. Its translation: CASSYLAGLENNEQFF. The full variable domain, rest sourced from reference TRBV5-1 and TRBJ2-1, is KAGVTQTPRYLIKTRGQQVTLSCSPISGHRSVSWYQQTPGQGLQFLFEYFSETQRNKGNFPGRFSGRQFSNSRSEMNVSTLELGDSALYLCASSYLAGLENNEQFFGPGTRLTVL.

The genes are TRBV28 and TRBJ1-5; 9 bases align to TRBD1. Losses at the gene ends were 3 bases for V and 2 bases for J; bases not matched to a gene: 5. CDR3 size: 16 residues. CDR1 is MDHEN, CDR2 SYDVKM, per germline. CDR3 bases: TGTGCCAGCAGTTTGTCGGGACAGGGTGGCAATCAGCCCCAGCATTTT. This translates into CASSLSGQGGNQPQHF. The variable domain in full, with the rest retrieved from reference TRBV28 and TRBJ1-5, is DVKVTQSSRYLVKRTGEKVFLECVQDMDHENMFWYRQDPGLGLRLIYFSYDVKMKEKGDIPEGYSVSREKKERFSLILESASTNQTSMYLCASSLSGQGGNQPQHFGDGTRLSIL.

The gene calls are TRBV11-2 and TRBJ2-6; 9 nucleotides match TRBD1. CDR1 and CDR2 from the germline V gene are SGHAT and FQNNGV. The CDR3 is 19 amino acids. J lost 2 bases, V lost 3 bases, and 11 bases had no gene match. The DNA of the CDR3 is TGTGCCAGCAGCTTGCCAGGGGACAGGGCTCGTGCTGGGGCCAACGTCCTGACTTTC. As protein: CASSLPGDRARAGANVLTF.

CDR3 DNA sequence: TGTGCCAGCAGCTCTTCTGGACAGGCGGGGGACATTCAGTACTTC. The encoded protein is CASSSSGQAGDIQYF. This chain links TRBV7-9 with TRBJ2-4, with D tentatively TRBD1 or TRBD2 (7 bases each). The germline V gene has CDR1 SEHNR and CDR2 FQNEAQ (reference sequence). Trimming left V 4 bases short and J 8 bases short, with 18 bases between. The length of the CDR3 is 15 residues.

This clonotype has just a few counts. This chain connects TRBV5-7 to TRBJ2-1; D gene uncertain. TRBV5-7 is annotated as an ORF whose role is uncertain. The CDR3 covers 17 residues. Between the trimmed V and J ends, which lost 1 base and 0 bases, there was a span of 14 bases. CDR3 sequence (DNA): TGTGCCAGCAGCTTGAATATTGGGATGAGCTCCTACAATGAGCAGTTCTTC. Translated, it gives CASSLNIGMSSYNEQFF.

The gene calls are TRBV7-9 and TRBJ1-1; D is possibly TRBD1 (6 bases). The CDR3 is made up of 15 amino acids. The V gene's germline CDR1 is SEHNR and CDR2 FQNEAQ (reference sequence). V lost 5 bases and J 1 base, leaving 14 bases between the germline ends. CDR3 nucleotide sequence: TGTGCCAGCAGCCCAGGGGACGGACAGAACACTGAAGCTTTCTTT. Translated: CASSPGDGQNTEAFF.

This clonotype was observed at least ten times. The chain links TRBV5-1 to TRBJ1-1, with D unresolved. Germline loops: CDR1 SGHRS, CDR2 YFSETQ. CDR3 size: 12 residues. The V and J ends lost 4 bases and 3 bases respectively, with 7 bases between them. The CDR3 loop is CASSDRDTEAFF. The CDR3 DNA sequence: TGCGCCAGCAGCGACCGGGACACTGAAGCTTTCTTT.

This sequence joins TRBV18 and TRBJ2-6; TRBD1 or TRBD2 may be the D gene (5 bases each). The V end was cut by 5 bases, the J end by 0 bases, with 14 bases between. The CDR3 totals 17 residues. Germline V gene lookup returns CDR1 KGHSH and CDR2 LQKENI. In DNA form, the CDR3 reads TGTGCCAGCTCATCCCGGGACGGGGCCTCTGGGGCCAACGTCCTGACTTTC. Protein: CASSSRDGASGANVLTF.

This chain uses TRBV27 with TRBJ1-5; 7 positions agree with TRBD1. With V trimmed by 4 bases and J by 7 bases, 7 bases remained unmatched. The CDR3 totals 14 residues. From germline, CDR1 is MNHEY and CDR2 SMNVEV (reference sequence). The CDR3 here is CASSSRQGFQPQHF. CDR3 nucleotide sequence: TGTGCCAGCAGTTCTCGACAGGGTTTCCAGCCCCAGCATTTT.

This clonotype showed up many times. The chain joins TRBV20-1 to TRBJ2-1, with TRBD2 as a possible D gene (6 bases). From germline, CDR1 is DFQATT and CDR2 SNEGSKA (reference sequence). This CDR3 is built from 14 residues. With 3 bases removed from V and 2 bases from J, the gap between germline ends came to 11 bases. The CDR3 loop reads CSASYRTTYNEQFF. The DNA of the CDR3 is TGCAGTGCTAGTTATCGGACTACCTACAATGAGCAGTTCTTC.

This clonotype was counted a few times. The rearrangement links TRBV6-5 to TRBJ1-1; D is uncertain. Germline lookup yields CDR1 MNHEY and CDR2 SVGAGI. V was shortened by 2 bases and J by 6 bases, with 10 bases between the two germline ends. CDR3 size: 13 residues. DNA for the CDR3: TGTGCCAGCAGTTACGCATCGGCACCTGAAGCTTTCTTT. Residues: CASSYASAPEAFF.

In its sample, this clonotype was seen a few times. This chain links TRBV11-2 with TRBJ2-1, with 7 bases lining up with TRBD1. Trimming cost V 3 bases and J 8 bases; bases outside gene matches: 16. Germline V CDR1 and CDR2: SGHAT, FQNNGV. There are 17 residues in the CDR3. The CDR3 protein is CASSFRLQGWRGDEQFF. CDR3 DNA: TGTGCCAGCAGCTTTCGCCTACAGGGGTGGCGAGGCGATGAGCAGTTCTTC.

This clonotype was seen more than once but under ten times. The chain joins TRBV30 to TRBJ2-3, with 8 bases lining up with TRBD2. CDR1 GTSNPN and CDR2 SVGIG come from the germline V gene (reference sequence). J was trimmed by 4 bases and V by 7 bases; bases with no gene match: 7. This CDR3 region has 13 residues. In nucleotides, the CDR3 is TGTGCCTTAACTGTAGCGGGGCCAGATACGCAGTATTTT. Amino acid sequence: CALTVAGPDTQYF.

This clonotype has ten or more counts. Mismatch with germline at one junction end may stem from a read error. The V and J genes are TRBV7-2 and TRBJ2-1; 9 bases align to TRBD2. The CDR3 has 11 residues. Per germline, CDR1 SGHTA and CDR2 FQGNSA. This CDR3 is CASSLGLAVAF. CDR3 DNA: TGTGCCAGCAGCTTAGGACTAGCGGTGGCTTTC.

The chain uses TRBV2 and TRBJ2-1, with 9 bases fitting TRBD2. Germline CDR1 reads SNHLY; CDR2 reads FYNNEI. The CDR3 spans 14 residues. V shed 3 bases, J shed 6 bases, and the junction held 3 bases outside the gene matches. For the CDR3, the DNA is TGTGCCAGCAGTGAGTCTAGCGGGATCAATGAGCAGTTCTTC. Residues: CASSESSGINEQFF.

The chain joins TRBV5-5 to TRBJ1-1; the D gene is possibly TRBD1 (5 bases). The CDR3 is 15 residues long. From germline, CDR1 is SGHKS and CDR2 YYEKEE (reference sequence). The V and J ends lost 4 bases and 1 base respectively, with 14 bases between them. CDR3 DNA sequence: TGTGCCAGCAGCACAACAGGAGCCCCGAACACTGAAGCTTTCTTT. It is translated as CASSTTGAPNTEAFF.

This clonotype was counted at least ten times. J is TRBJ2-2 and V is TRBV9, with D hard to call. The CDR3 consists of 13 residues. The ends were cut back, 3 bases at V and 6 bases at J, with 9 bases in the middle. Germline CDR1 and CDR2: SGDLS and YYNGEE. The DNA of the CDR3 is TGTGCCAGCAGCGCTCACGGACCCGGGGAGCTGTTTTTT. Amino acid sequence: CASSAHGPGELFF.

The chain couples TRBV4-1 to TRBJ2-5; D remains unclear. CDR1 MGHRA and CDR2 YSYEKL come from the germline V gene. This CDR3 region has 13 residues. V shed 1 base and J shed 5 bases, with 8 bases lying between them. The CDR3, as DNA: TGCGCCAGCAGCCAAGTAGAACTGGAGACCCAGTACTTC. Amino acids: CASSQVELETQYF.